This passage covers 4 T cell receptor beta chains from one sample sequenced in a study of beta chain features in type 1 diabetes. The whole isolated RNA underwent reverse transcription, so sequencing captured expressed TCRB transcripts. The data were produced by immunoSEQ multiplex PCR, yet TCRdb's version contains in-frame clones alone and is incomplete. This table holds under 950,000 clones, 15% to 20% found once. Sequenced input: naive CD4+ T cells from blood. All receptors come from a woman aged 18-29 years in good health.

The gene calls are TRBV7-9 and TRBJ2-5, with D perhaps matching TRBD2 (5 bases). Germline CDR1 is SEHNR and CDR2 is FQNEAQ (reference sequence). The CDR3 consists of 15 residues. Deletions cut 5 bases from V and 2 bases from J, with 15 bases between. The CDR3 DNA reads as TGTGCCAGCAGCCTCGGAGACTACTCTCAAGAGACCCAGTACTTC. It is translated as CASSLGDYSQETQYF.

Turning to this clone: At one end the junction does not follow the germline gene, possibly because of a read error. The chain uses TRBV10-3 and TRBJ2-5; D unresolved. Per the germline V gene, CDR1 is ENHRY and CDR2 is SYGVKD. The CDR3 sequence is 12 residues long. The CDR3 protein is CASSYSKETQYF. As DNA, the CDR3 is TGTGCCAGCAGTTACTCGAAGGAGACCCAGTACTTC.

The V gene is TRBV28, the J gene TRBJ2-5; no definite D call. V gave up 7 bases and J gave up 4 bases, with 13 bases separating them. Germline lookup yields CDR1 MDHEN and CDR2 SYDVKM. There are 13 residues in the CDR3. The CDR3 DNA sequence: TGTGCCAGCATGAGACCGTGGTTAGAGACCCAGTACTTC. Protein product: CASMRPWLETQYF.

In its sample, this clone was seen a few times. This sequence joins TRBV9 and TRBJ2-7; 15 bases align to TRBD2. This CDR3 spans 19 amino acids. Germline-derived CDR1 and CDR2 are SGDLS and YYNGEE. With 1 base clipped from V and 1 base from J, the junction kept 9 bases outside the gene matches. CDR3 sequence: CASSVPGLAGGIVSYEQYF. Here the CDR3 DNA reads TGTGCCAGCAGCGTACCGGGACTAGCGGGAGGAATAGTATCCTACGAGCAGTACTTC.